The subject of this entry is one T cell receptor (beta chain). The sample comes from a study of CD8+CD57+ T cells in acquired aplastic anemia. Study overall: Roughly 3 ug was the average amount of DNA from sorted CD4+ and CD8+ cells.

TCR beta VDJ and CDR3 profiles were obtained from a genomic DNA template. Using its own MiXCR run on the reads, TCRdb lists one record per CDR3 protein. The repertoire holds approximately 45,000 distinct CDR3 sequences, with roughly 69% as singletons. The germline V gene encodes CDR1 LNHNV and CDR2 YYDKDF (reference sequence). The CDR3 consists of 14 residues. V gave up 4 bases and J gave up 6 bases, with 15 bases separating them. The genes are TRBV15 and TRBJ1-1; D is possibly TRBD1 (6 bases). The sequenced sample was sorted CD4+, CD8+, or CD8+CD57+ T cells (not recorded which) from PBMCs. The sequence came from a human donor in good health, serving as a control. CDR3 protein: CATSIRRDTPEAFF. In nucleotides, the CDR3 is TGTGCCACCAGCATCCGCCGGGACACACCTGAAGCTTTCTTT.